The subject of this entry is one T cell receptor (beta chain). Only one base separates this from a far larger clonotype, so it likely reflects a read error. The sample's treatment: over 15 received Ad26.COV2.S at low or high dose, single or two shots; 5 received placebo; per-sample allocation not given. The investigators took samples on day 63 after the first vaccine or placebo injection. TCRdb keeps only in-frame clones here, not all; method: immunoSEQ multiplex PCR. The table has about 680,000 clones, more than 70% seen once; the top ten hold roughly 1.5%. These data are taken from a study of Ad26.COV2.S vaccination and SARS-CoV-2 variants. V lost 5 bases to trimming and J lost 0 bases, with 5 bases between them. The CDR3 contains 12 residues. Looked up from germline, CDR1 is SGHTA and CDR2 is FQGNSA.

The input for sequencing was peripheral blood, taken in a trial of Ad26.COV2.S vaccine versus placebo. The clonotype was recovered from a person between 18 and 65 years old who received the Ad26.COV2.S COVID-19 vaccine or a placebo. This chain links TRBV7-2 with TRBJ2-7; no firm D call. The CDR3 sequence: CASSVTSYEQYF. The CDR3 DNA follows: TGTGCCAGCAGCGTTACCTCCTACGAGCAGTACTTC.